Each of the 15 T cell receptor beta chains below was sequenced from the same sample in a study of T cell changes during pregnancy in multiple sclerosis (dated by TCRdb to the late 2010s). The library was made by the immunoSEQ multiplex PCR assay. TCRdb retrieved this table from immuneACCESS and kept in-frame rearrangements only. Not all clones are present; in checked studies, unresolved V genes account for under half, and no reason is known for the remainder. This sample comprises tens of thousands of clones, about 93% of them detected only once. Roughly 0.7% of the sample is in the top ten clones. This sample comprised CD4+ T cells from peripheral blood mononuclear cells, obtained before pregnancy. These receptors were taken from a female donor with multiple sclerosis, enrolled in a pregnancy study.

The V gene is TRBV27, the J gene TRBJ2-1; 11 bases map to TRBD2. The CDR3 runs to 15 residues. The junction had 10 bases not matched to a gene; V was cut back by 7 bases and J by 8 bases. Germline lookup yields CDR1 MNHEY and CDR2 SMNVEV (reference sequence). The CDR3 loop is CASNIAGGPSYEQFF. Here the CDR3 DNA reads TGTGCCAGCAACATAGCGGGAGGGCCTAGCTATGAGCAGTTCTTC.

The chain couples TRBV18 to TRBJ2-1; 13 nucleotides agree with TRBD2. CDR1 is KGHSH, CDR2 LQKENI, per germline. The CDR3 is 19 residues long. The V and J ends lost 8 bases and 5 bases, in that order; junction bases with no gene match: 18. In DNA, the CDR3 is TGTGCCAGCCGACCCCTGACTAGCGGGGGGCCTCCGGGCGACAATGAGCAGTTCTTC. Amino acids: CASRPLTSGGPPGDNEQFF.

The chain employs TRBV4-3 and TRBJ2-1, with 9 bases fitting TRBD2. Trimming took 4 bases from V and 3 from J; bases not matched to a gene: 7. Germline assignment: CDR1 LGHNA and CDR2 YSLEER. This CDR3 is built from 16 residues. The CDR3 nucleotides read TGCGCCAGCAGCCTCATTAGCGGGGGTCGCTACAATGAGCAGTTCTTC. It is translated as CASSLISGGRYNEQFF.

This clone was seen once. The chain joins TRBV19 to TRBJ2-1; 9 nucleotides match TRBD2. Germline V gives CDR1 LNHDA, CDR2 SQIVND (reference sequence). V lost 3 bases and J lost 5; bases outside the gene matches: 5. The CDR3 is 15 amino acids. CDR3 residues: CASSIGGGAHNEQFF. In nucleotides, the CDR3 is TGTGCCAGTAGTATCGGCGGGGGGGCCCACAATGAGCAGTTCTTC.

In DNA, the CDR3 is TGTGCCAGCAGCCGGTTATTGAACACTGAAGCTTTCTTT. It is translated as CASSRLLNTEAFF. The V and J genes are TRBV7-2 and TRBJ1-1, with unresolved D. CDR3 length: 13 residues. V was trimmed by 5 bases and J by 0 bases, leaving 7 bases between them. The V gene's germline CDR1 is SGHTA and CDR2 FQGNSA.

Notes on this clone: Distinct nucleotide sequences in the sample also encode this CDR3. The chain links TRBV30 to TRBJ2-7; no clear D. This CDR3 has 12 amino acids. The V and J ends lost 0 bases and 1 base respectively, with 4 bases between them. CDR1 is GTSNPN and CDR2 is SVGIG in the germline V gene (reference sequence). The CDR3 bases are TGTGCCTGGAGTGTCTCGTCCTACGAGCAGTACTTC. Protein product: CAWSVSSYEQYF.

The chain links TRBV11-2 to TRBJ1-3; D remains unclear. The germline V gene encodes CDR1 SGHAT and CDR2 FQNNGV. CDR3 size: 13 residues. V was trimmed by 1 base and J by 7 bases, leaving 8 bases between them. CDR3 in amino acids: CASSLGSRNTIYF. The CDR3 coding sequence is TGTGCCAGCAGCTTAGGTTCTCGGAACACCATATATTTT.

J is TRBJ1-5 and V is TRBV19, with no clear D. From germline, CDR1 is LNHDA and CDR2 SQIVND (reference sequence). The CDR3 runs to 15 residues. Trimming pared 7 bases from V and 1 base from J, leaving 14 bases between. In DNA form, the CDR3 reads TGTGCCAGTATGCGGGGTTCGTCGAGCAATCAGCCCCAGCATTTT. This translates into CASMRGSSSNQPQHF.

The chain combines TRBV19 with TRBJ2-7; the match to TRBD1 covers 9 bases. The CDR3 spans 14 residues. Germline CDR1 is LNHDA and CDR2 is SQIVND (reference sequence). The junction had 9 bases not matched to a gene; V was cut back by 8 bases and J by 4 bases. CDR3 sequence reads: CASSERDRAYEQYF. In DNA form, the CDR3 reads TGTGCCAGTTCGGAAAGGGACAGGGCGTACGAGCAGTACTTC.

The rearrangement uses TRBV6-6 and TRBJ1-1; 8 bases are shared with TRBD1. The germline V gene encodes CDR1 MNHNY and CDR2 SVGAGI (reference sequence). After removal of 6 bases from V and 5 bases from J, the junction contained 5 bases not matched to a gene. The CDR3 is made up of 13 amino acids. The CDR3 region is CASSQDRETEAFF. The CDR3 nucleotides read TGTGCCAGCAGCCAGGACAGGGAGACTGAAGCTTTCTTT.

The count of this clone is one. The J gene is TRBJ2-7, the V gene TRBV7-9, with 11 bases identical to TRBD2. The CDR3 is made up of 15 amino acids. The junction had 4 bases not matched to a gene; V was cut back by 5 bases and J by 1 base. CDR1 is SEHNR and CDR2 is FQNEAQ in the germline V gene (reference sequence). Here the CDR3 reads CASSPLAGASYEQYF. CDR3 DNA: TGTGCCAGCAGCCCACTAGCGGGGGCTTCCTACGAGCAGTACTTC.

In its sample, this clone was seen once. In DNA, the CDR3 is TGTGCCAGCAGGGGCTGGCCTCTGAATGAGCAGTTCTTC. Translating it yields CASRGWPLNEQFF. The rearrangement joins TRBV5-4 to TRBJ2-1; D is unclear. Germline lookup yields CDR1 SGHNT and CDR2 YYREEE (reference sequence). The V end was cut by 5 bases, the J end by 7 bases, with 13 bases between. The CDR3 spans 13 residues.

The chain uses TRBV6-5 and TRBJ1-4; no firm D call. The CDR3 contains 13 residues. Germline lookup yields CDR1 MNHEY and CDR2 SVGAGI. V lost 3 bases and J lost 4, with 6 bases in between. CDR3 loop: CASSYAGNEKLFF. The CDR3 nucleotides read TGTGCCAGCAGTTATGCGGGTAATGAAAAACTGTTTTTT.

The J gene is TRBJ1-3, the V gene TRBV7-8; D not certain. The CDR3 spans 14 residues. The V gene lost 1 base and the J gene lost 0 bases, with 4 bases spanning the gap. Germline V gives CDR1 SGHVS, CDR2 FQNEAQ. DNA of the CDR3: TGTGCCAGCAGCTTAGGAGGCTCTGGAAACACCATATATTTT. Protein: CASSLGGSGNTIYF.

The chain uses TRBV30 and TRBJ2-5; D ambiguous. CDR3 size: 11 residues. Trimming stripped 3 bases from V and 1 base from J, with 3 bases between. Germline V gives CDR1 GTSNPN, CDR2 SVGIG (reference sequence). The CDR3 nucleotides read TGTGCCTGGAGGGCCCAAGAGACCCAGTACTTC. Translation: CAWRAQETQYF. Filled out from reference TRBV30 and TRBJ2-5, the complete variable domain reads SQTIHQWPATLVQPVGSPLSLECTVEGTSNPNLYWYRQAAGRGLQLLFYSVGIGQISSEVPQNLSASRPQDRQFILSSKKLLLSDSGFYLCAWRAQETQYFGPGTRLLVL.